Listed here are 32 T cell receptor beta chains from one sample, sequenced in a study of blood T cells in healthy people across ages. Primers used in a second PCR of roughly 6 to 11 cycles were a sample-barcoded 5' primer and a J-beta primer mix. TCRdb re-derived calls from the 5' RACE reads in MiXCR, one entry per CDR3 protein. The table has approximately 1,000,000 distinct CDR3 sequences, 35% to 45% seen once. The sample taken for sequencing was blood. The source is a man aged 18 to 30 in good health.

The chain carries TRBV6-1 and TRBJ2-3; 10 nucleotides agree with TRBD2. The germline V gene has CDR1 MNHNS and CDR2 SASEGT. This CDR3 is built from 18 residues. The J segment lost 0 bases and the V segment lost 5 bases, leaving 11 bases of the junction unmatched. The CDR3 reads CASSPRGSGGLSTDTQYF. The CDR3 bases are TGTGCCAGCAGTCCTCGCGGTAGCGGGGGGCTAAGCACAGATACGCAGTATTTT.

This clonotype was seen a few times. The V gene is TRBV20-1, the J gene TRBJ2-5, with D possibly matching TRBD2 (5 bases). The CDR3 sequence is 13 residues long. The V end lost 6 bases, the J end lost 1 base, and 12 bases lay between the germline ends. The V gene's germline CDR1 is DFQATT and CDR2 SNEGSKA (reference sequence). This CDR3 reads CSASSGFQETQYF. The CDR3 DNA sequence: TGCAGTGCGAGCTCGGGGTTCCAAGAGACCCAGTACTTC.

This chain links TRBV20-1 with TRBJ2-5, with D perhaps assigned TRBD1 or TRBD2 (5 bases each). The CDR3 spans 14 residues. Trimming removed 3 bases at V and 0 bases at J, with 11 bases between. Per germline, CDR1 DFQATT and CDR2 SNEGSKA (reference sequence). The CDR3, as DNA: TGCAGTGCTAGCACCTGGGGGTACCAAGAGACCCAGTACTTC. It is translated as CSASTWGYQETQYF.

This clonotype has more than one count but fewer than ten. This chain connects TRBV29-1 to TRBJ2-6, with TRBD2 as a possible D gene (5 bases). Between the trimmed V and J ends, which lost 2 bases and 2 bases, there was a span of 10 bases. There are 15 residues in the CDR3. CDR1 and CDR2 from the germline V gene are SQVTM and ANQGSEA. The CDR3 here is CSVEFGVTGANVLTF. The DNA for the CDR3 is TGCAGCGTTGAATTCGGGGTCACTGGGGCCAACGTCCTGACTTTC.

The V call is TRBV2, the J call TRBJ2-2; D remains unclear. Trimming removed 0 bases from V and 3 bases from J, with 8 bases in between. CDR3 length: 15 residues. From germline, CDR1 is SNHLY and CDR2 FYNNEI. This chain's CDR3 is CASSEAGGDTGELFF. CDR3 in DNA: TGTGCCAGCAGTGAAGCGGGCGGAGACACCGGGGAGCTGTTTTTT.

In this sample, this clonotype turned up a few times. This chain links TRBV5-1 with TRBJ1-1, with 7 bases lining up with TRBD1. Germline CDR1 reads SGHRS; CDR2 reads YFSETQ. V lost 1 base and J lost 8; bases outside the gene matches: 11. The CDR3 length is 15 residues. The CDR3 loop is CASSLFPGTEQEAFF. In DNA form, the CDR3 reads TGCGCCAGCAGCTTGTTCCCAGGGACAGAGCAAGAAGCTTTCTTT. Full variable domain (missing parts from reference TRBV5-1 and TRBJ1-1): KAGVTQTPRYLIKTRGQQVTLSCSPISGHRSVSWYQQTPGQGLQFLFEYFSETQRNKGNFPGRFSGRQFSNSRSEMNVSTLELGDSALYLCASSLFPGTEQEAFFGQGTRLTVV.

In this sample, this clonotype turned up a few times. The chain combines TRBV12-3 or TRBV12-4 with TRBJ1-4, with 12 nucleotides matching TRBD1. The CDR3 extends over 14 amino acids. After removal of 5 bases from V and 8 bases from J, the junction contained 3 bases not matched to a gene. CDR3 loop: CASSGGTGGEKLFF. CDR3 bases: TGTGCCAGCAGTGGAGGGACAGGGGGCGAAAAACTGTTTTTT.

This clonotype was counted a few times. The rearrangement joins TRBV11-3 to TRBJ2-3, with a weak D call TRBD2 (5 bases). The ends were cut back, 2 bases at V and 2 bases at J, with 11 bases in the middle. From germline, CDR1 is SGHNT and CDR2 YENEEA. There are 15 residues in the CDR3. The CDR3 reads CASSLSRGDTDTQYF. The CDR3 nucleotides are TGTGCCAGCAGCTTAAGCCGGGGAGACACAGATACGCAGTATTTT.

A few counts support this clonotype. V usage is TRBV4-3 and J usage is TRBJ1-2; D ambiguous. Between the trimmed V and J ends, which lost 1 base and 4 bases, there was a span of 10 bases. Germline assignment: CDR1 LGHNA and CDR2 YSLEER. The CDR3 spans 14 residues. In DNA, the CDR3 is TGCGCCAGCAGCCAAGCGGGGTCAGGCTATGGCTACACCTTC. Residues: CASSQAGSGYGYTF.

The chain uses TRBV25-1 and TRBJ2-5, with 9 bases lining up with TRBD1. The CDR3 spans 15 residues. V gave up 6 bases and J gave up 7 bases; unmatched junction bases: 12. The germline CDR1 and CDR2 sequences are MGHDK and SYGVNS. CDR3 DNA sequence: TGTGCCAGCAGCTCAACCACCGGGACAGGGTGGACCCAGTACTTC. Translation gives CASSSTTGTGWTQYF.

The chain links TRBV4-3 to TRBJ2-3; tentatively, D is TRBD1 or TRBD2 (5 bases each). Between the trimmed V and J ends, which lost 0 bases and 1 base, there was a span of 11 bases. CDR1 is LGHNA, CDR2 YSLEER, per germline. CDR3 size: 16 residues. The DNA for the CDR3 is TGCGCCAGCAGCCAAGATCTGAGGGGAGGCACAGATACGCAGTATTTT. Its protein is CASSQDLRGGTDTQYF.

This clonotype was observed once. This CDR3 is CSARDSYDGEQYF. CDR3 sequence (DNA): TGCAGTGCTAGAGATTCATACGACGGTGAGCAGTACTTC. The chain couples TRBV20-1 to TRBJ2-5; D remains unclear. Trimming shortened V by 0 bases and J by 11 bases, and 16 bases separated the two germline ends. Germline CDR1 and CDR2: DFQATT and SNEGSKA (reference sequence). This CDR3 contains 13 residues.

Only a few counts were recorded for this clonotype. This chain connects TRBV27 to TRBJ2-1; tentatively, D is TRBD1 (6 bases). The CDR3 loop spans 15 amino acids. Germline CDR1 and CDR2: MNHEY and SMNVEV (reference sequence). Trimming removed 0 bases at V and 9 bases at J, with 15 bases between. CDR3 in DNA: TGTGCCAGCAGTTTATCGGGGGCCCTGGGAATTGAGCAGTTCTTC. Residues: CASSLSGALGIEQFF.

The CDR3 spells CASSFNGYGETQYF. The CDR3 region has the DNA TGCGCCAGCAGCTTTAACGGGTATGGAGAGACCCAGTACTTC. This chain uses TRBV5-1 with TRBJ2-5; no reliable D call. The germline gives CDR1 SGHRS, CDR2 YFSETQ. V lost 2 bases and J lost 4, with 12 bases in between. The CDR3 covers 14 residues.

The genes are TRBV14 and TRBJ1-1; D uncertain. Germline values: CDR1 SGHDN, CDR2 FVKESK. This CDR3 is 13 amino acids long. V gave up 0 bases and J gave up 5 bases, with 7 bases separating them. CDR3 in DNA: TGTGCCAGCAGCCAAGAAGGGTGGACTGAAGCTTTCTTT. Residues: CASSQEGWTEAFF.

The chain joins TRBV7-9 to TRBJ2-7; 11 nucleotides line up with TRBD2. CDR3 length equals 15 residues. With 8 bases clipped from V and 7 bases from J, the junction kept 13 bases outside the gene matches. Germline CDR1 and CDR2: SEHNR and FQNEAQ (reference sequence). In DNA, the CDR3 is TGTGCCAGCGAAACCGGGACTAGCGGTTACAATGAGCAGTACTTC. Its protein is CASETGTSGYNEQYF.

This clonotype occurred a few times. V gene TRBV6-6 combines with J gene TRBJ1-4, with a weak D call TRBD1 (6 bases). V lost 0 bases to trimming and J lost 3 bases, with 14 bases between them. Germline assignment: CDR1 MNHNY and CDR2 SVGAGI (reference sequence). This CDR3 is built from 17 residues. Written as DNA, the CDR3 is TGTGCCAGCAGTTACTCTTCAAGGGCAGGGGCTAATGAAAAACTGTTTTTT. Translating gives CASSYSSRAGANEKLFF.

This clonotype was detected a few times. The chain has TRBV9 and TRBJ2-3, with a tentative D call TRBD2 (5 bases). Germline assignment: CDR1 SGDLS and CDR2 YYNGEE. Trimming shortened V by 4 bases and J by 6 bases, and 21 bases separated the two germline ends. The CDR3 is 16 amino acids. The chain's CDR3 is CASSLGATARGDTQYF. CDR3 coding DNA: TGTGCCAGCAGCCTTGGTGCAACAGCAAGAGGGGATACGCAGTATTTT.

The chain links TRBV10-3 to TRBJ1-5; D is perhaps TRBD1 (6 bases). V dropped 8 bases and J dropped 6 bases, with 11 bases sitting between them. The CDR3 is 12 amino acids. From germline, CDR1 is ENHRY and CDR2 SYGVKD. CDR3: CAIGRGAQPQHF. The CDR3 DNA reads as TGTGCCATCGGTCGGGGGGCTCAGCCCCAGCATTTT.

The chain combines TRBV6-1 with TRBJ1-4; TRBD1 is a possible D gene (5 bases). Germline V lookup: CDR1 MNHNS, CDR2 SASEGT. The CDR3 is 13 residues long. The germline V and J ends were trimmed by 2 bases and 7 bases, with 8 bases remaining between them. In nucleotides, the CDR3 is TGTGCCAGCAGTGAACCAGGGACTGAAAAACTGTTTTTT. It is translated as CASSEPGTEKLFF.

The chain employs TRBV7-9 and TRBJ2-1; D ambiguous. Germline V gene sequence: CDR1 SEHNR, CDR2 FQNEAQ (reference sequence). The CDR3 is made up of 12 amino acids. V lost 6 bases and J 10 bases, leaving 13 bases between the germline ends. This CDR3 reads CASRLILGEQFF. The CDR3 region has the DNA TGTGCCAGCAGACTGATTTTGGGAGAGCAGTTCTTC.

This clonotype was seen at least ten times. A much larger clone lies a single base off, so this may be a read error. The genes are TRBV14 and TRBJ2-1, with D perhaps being TRBD1 or TRBD2 (7 bases each). The CDR3 is 18 residues long. Germline CDR1 reads SGHDN; CDR2 reads FVKESK. The ends were cut back, 8 bases at V and 5 bases at J, with 28 bases in the middle. CDR3 loop: CASLGQEGGGGSNNEQFF. CDR3 DNA sequence: TGTGCCAGCCTCGGACAGGAGGGTGGCGGGGGCAGCAACAATGAGCAGTTCTTC.

The chain carries TRBV7-8 and TRBJ1-5; tentative D call: TRBD1 (5 bases). Looked up from germline, CDR1 is SGHVS and CDR2 is FQNEAQ. The CDR3 is 15 residues long. Trimming pared 2 bases from V and 3 bases from J, leaving 11 bases between. CDR3 residues: CASSLSTGDNQPQHF. The CDR3 DNA is TGTGCCAGCAGCTTATCCACAGGTGACAATCAGCCCCAGCATTTT.

This clonotype was seen a few times. The chain employs TRBV29-1 and TRBJ2-1; TRBD1 might be the D (5 bases). The CDR3 sequence is 16 residues long. The V end lost 6 bases, the J end lost 0 bases, and 18 bases lay between the germline ends. Germline CDR1 SQVTM, CDR2 ANQGSEA. The CDR3: CSVEPVGDSSYNEQFF. In DNA form, the CDR3 reads TGCAGCGTCGAACCGGTAGGGGATAGCTCCTACAATGAGCAGTTCTTC.

In this sample, this clonotype turned up once. The V call is TRBV5-1, the J call TRBJ1-6; D unclear. V shed 0 bases and J shed 9 bases, with 7 bases lying between them. Looked up from germline, CDR1 is SGHRS and CDR2 is YFSETQ. This CDR3 spans 13 amino acids. The CDR3 nucleotides read TGCGCCAGCAGCTTGGAGTCGAGTTCACCCCTCCACTTT. Amino acids: CASSLESSSPLHF. The variable domain in full, completed from reference TRBV5-1 and TRBJ1-6, reads KAGVTQTPRYLIKTRGQQVTLSCSPISGHRSVSWYQQTPGQGLQFLFEYFSETQRNKGNFPGRFSGRQFSNSRSEMNVSTLELGDSALYLCASSLESSSPLHFGNGTRLTVT.

This chain links TRBV20-1 with TRBJ2-1; D is tentatively TRBD1 or TRBD2 (6 bases each). V was shortened by 2 bases and J by 9 bases, with 11 bases between the two germline ends. The CDR3 extends over 12 amino acids. From germline, CDR1 is DFQATT and CDR2 SNEGSKA (reference sequence). The CDR3 DNA is TGCAGTGCTAGACCACAGGGAGGTGAGCAGTTCTTC. This gives the protein CSARPQGGEQFF.

The chain is built from TRBV12-5 and TRBJ2-2, with 9 positions matching TRBD1. Germline CDR1 LGHNT, CDR2 FRNRAP. The CDR3 consists of 15 residues. V dropped 7 bases and J dropped 3; count of bases not matched to a gene: 6. CDR3: CASAEGQGDTGELFF. The CDR3 DNA sequence: TGTGCTAGTGCCGAGGGACAGGGTGACACCGGGGAGCTGTTTTTT.

The chain combines TRBV7-2 with TRBJ2-7; D uncertain. The J call could be wrong; TRBJ2-5 is a better fit for the DNA end. CDR1 is SGHTA, CDR2 FQGNSA, per germline. This CDR3 comprises 16 residues. The CDR3 region has the DNA TGTGCCAGCTCCCGATCCCTGGGCCTACAGCTAGGGACCCAGTACTTC. Translated, it gives CASSRSLGLQLGTQYF.

V is TRBV19 and J is TRBJ1-5; 7 bases line up with TRBD1. Germline trimming cut 8 bases from V and 5 bases from J; bases unmatched to any gene: 3. From germline, CDR1 is LNHDA and CDR2 SQIVND (reference sequence). The CDR3 extends over 12 amino acids. CDR3 in amino acids: CASWDRDQPQHF. DNA of the CDR3: TGTGCCAGTTGGGACAGAGATCAGCCCCAGCATTTT.

This clonotype was observed a few times. The chain is built from TRBV29-1 and TRBJ2-3; D gene uncertain. CDR3 length: 14 residues. Per germline, CDR1 SQVTM and CDR2 ANQGSEA. With 5 bases removed from V and 2 bases from J, the gap between germline ends came to 14 bases. The DNA for the CDR3 is TGCAGCGTTATTCTGGGCGCGGTCACAGATACGCAGTATTTT. Amino acid sequence: CSVILGAVTDTQYF.

This chain connects TRBV7-2 to TRBJ1-5; D not resolved. Germline CDR1 and CDR2: SGHTA and FQGNSA. Trimming removed 2 bases from V and 1 base from J, with 9 bases in between. This CDR3 contains 15 residues. CDR3 region: CASSLQAYSNQPQHF. Here the CDR3 DNA reads TGTGCCAGCAGCTTACAGGCTTACAGCAATCAGCCCCAGCATTTT.

V usage is TRBV10-3 and J usage is TRBJ1-3; D remains unclear. Germline CDR1 ENHRY, CDR2 SYGVKD. V gave up 7 bases and J gave up 1 base, with 11 bases separating them. The length of the CDR3 is 14 residues. CDR3 nucleotide sequence: TGTGCCATCACCGCGGACGGATCTGGAAACACCATATATTTT. The encoded protein is CAITADGSGNTIYF.